This T cell receptor beta chain was obtained from a study of blood T cells in healthy people across ages (dated by TCRdb to between 2015 and 2016). About the investigation overall: In model experiments, template switching captured about one uniquely barcoded TCR beta cDNA molecule for every two T cells. To track age-related changes in TCR beta repertoire diversity, the study relied on deep sequencing normalized with unique cDNA molecular identifiers. Donors were grouped into four age groups: young (average approximately 16 years), middle-aged (about 38), aged (approximately 67) and long-lived (approximately 82). To avoid experimental bias, donors of different ages were spread randomly across the sequencing lanes. Two additional independent replicas of 1 million unique cDNA reads from the same blood draw were analyzed for two donors (one aged 18 to 29 and one aged 80 or older). What the research found in general, with its limitations: Donor CMV infection status was unknown, potentially confounding age-related changes in expanded clonotypes. Observed TCR beta diversity correlated strongly with the percentage of naive T cells measured by flow cytometry. Conclusive comparison of naive and antigen-experienced compartments was prevented by the profiling of bulk unsorted PBMCs. Compared with the aged group, the long-lived group had more naive CD4+ T cells, fewer expanded clones and increased TCR diversity, suggesting age selection. Estimates of total diversity based on one million sequenced T cells were considered lower bounds and underestimates. Observed TCR beta diversity per million T cells fell roughly linearly with age, and a significant reduction was already apparent by age roughly 40.

In its sample, this clonotype was seen a few times. Its antigen has not been determined. Per-nucleotide qualities are absent, and no much larger clonotype sits a single base away. Including the terminal cysteine and phenylalanine, the CDR3 comprises 17 residues. CDR3 DNA is the only sequence kept; it has 51 bases, read in frame from the first base. CDR1 and CDR2 were assigned from the germline V gene as SGHTA and FQGTGA. Deletion took 2 bases off V and 2 bases off J, with a span of 17 bases between the germline ends. The receptor library was made with 5' RACE. TCRdb shows the sequencer as Illumina HiSeq 2500. The second PCR ran for about 7 to 11 cycles and used a J-beta primer mix along with a sample-barcoded 5' primer. A template-switch 5' adaptor carrying 12 random nucleotides introduced a unique molecular identifier onto each TCR beta cDNA molecule. At least 2.5 million CDR3-containing paired-end reads were obtained from each sample. First-strand cDNA was synthesized from all RNA with the Mint cDNA synthesis kit, primed by a TRBC-specific oligonucleotide. Following uracil-DNA glycosylase treatment, all cDNA underwent a first 18-cycle PCR with the universal primers M1SS and BC2_uni_R. Per the authors' processing: Each sample was normalized by randomly selecting 1 million high-quality reads, each carrying a distinct molecular identifier. Reads sharing molecular identifiers were discarded rather than binned into consensus sequences. MiTCR, run with a Q25 quality threshold and the strictest error-elimination algorithm, handled CDR3 identification, clonotype clustering and error correction. A nonparametric unseen species model using Euler transformation provided a lower-bound estimate of total TCR beta diversity. TCRdb reanalyzed the raw reads on its own, using fastp at Q25 for trimming and MiXCR for clone calling, and kept in-frame beta chains. Every CDR3 protein is listed once, alongside the most common genes and DNA of its rows. For this entry, the V and J calls and clone size follow TCRdb and not the study's own pipeline. For this sample the table gives 600,000 to 800,000 distinct CDR3 sequences, of which more than 45% were detected only once. Clones ranked in the top ten supply roughly 14% of the sample.

The 39 donors, aged 6 to 90 years, were systemically healthy Caucasian individuals from Russia. Each donor gave ten milliliters of peripheral blood, drawn into EDTA-treated Vacutainer tubes. Ficoll-Paque density-gradient centrifugation was used to isolate PBMCs, with at least 7 million per sample. Trizol reagent was used to extract total RNA from PBMCs, with at least 6 micrograms per sample. The percentages of naive CD45RAhigh/CD27high T cells were determined by flow cytometry on a PBMC aliquot from every donor. Sequencing input: blood. The TCR sequence derives from a woman older than 75 in good health. The chain couples TRBV7-3 to TRBJ2-3; TRBD2 is a possible D gene, resting on 6 matching bases. The nucleotide sequence is given as TGTGCCAGCAGCTTATACGTGTCGGCGGGGTTCACAGATACGCAGTATTTT. Protein translation: CASSLYVSAGFTDTQYF.